This T cell receptor (beta chain) appears in the sequencing data of a study of regulatory T cells in long-lasting Graves disease. Study-wide context: Graves' patients, diagnosed recently, had received antithyroid drugs under 3 months. The study, taken as a whole, reports: Persistent cases of Graves' showed reduced TCR diversity relative to newly diagnosed patients.

The time point: newly diagnosed GD, antithyroid drugs for less than 3 months. Generation of the TCR library employed RNA extracted from PBMCs. Peripheral blood, at approximately 9 milliliters, went into EDTA tubes. This clonotype has a handful of counts. The antigen is not known. The V end was cut by 0 bases, the J end by 0 bases, with 18 bases between. The CDR3 totals 19 residues. CDR1 and CDR2 (germline): SGDLS, YYNGEE. Libraries of TCR beta came from iRepertoire HTBI primers plus Arm-PCR of CDR3 regions. TCRdb independently ran MiXCR on the multiplex PCR reads; one entry per CDR3 protein. The table includes approximately 210,000 distinct CDR3 sequences, around 18% detected once.

V and J are TRBV9 and TRBJ2-2; no clear D gene. This clonotype was sampled from a female donor with Graves disease. Sequenced here: peripheral blood mononuclear cells (PBMCs), sampled at new diagnosis, from a patient treated with antithyroid drugs. CDR3 nucleotide sequence: TGTGCCAGCAGCGTAGGGATCGGACGCGTGCTAGCGAACACCGGGGAGCTGTTTTTT. The encoded protein is CASSVGIGRVLANTGELFF.